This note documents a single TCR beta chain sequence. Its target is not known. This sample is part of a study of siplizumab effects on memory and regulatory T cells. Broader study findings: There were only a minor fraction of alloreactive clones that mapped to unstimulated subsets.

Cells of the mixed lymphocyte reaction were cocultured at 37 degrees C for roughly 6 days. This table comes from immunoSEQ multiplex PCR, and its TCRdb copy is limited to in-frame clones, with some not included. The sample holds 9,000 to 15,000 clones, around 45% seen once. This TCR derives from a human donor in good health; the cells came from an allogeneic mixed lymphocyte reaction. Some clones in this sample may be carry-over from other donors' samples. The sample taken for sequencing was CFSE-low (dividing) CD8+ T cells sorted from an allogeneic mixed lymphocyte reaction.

CDR3 sequence: CASSQFGPDILFF. CDR3 nucleotides: TGCGCCAGCAGCCAATTCGGGCCTGACATTCTGTTTTTT. This chain joins TRBV4-1 and TRBJ2-2; D gene ambiguous. Germline V gene data show CDR1 as MGHRA and CDR2 as YSYEKL. The CDR3 runs 13 residues. Deletions cut 2 bases from V and 14 bases from J, with 15 bases between.